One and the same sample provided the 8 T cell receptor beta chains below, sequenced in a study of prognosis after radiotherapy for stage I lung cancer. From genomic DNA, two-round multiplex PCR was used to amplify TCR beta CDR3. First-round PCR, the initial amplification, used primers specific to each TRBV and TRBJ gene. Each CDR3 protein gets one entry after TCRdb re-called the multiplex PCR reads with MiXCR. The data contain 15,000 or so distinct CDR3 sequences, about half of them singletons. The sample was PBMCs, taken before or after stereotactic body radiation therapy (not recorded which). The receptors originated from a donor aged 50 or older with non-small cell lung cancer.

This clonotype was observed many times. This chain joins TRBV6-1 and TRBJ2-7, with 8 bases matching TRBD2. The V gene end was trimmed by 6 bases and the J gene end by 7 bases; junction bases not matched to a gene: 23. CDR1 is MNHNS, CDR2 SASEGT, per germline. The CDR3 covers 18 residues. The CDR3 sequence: CASRRARGGPPPGEEQYF. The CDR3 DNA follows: TGTGCCAGCAGGAGGGCTCGCGGGGGGCCCCCCCCCGGAGAAGAGCAGTACTTC.

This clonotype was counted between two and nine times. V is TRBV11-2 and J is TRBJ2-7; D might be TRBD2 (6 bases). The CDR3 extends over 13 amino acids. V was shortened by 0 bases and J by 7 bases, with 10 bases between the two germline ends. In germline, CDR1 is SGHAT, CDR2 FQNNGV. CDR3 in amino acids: CASSLDGAGEQYF. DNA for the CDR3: TGTGCCAGCAGCTTAGATGGGGCGGGGGAGCAGTACTTC.

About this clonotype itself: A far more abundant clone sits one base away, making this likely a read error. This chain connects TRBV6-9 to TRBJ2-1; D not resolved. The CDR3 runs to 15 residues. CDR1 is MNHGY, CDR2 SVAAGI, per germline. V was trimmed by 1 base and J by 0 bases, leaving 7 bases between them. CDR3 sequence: CASSYWVSSYNEQFF. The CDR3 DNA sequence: TGTGCCAGCAGTTATTGGGTGAGCTCCTACAATGAGCAGTTCTTC.

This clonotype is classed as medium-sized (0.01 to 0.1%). CDR3 in DNA: TGCAGTGCTCGGGCGGACGGGAGGATTACAGATACGCAGTATTTT. The encoded protein is CSARADGRITDTQYF. The gene calls are TRBV20-1 and TRBJ2-3, with 7 bases fitting TRBD2. Germline V gene lookup returns CDR1 DFQATT and CDR2 SNEGSKA (reference sequence). J gave up 3 bases and V 5 bases, and 11 bases lay outside the gene matches. This CDR3 spans 15 amino acids.

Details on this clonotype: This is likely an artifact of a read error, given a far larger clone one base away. CDR3 in amino acids: CASSVLTVSNGYTF. The CDR3 DNA reads as TGTGCCAGCAGTGTCCTCACAGTCTCAAATGGCTACACCTTC. The rearrangement joins TRBV12-3 or TRBV12-4 to TRBJ1-2; D remains unclear. This CDR3 contains 14 residues. Between the trimmed V and J ends, which lost 5 bases and 6 bases, there was a span of 16 bases.

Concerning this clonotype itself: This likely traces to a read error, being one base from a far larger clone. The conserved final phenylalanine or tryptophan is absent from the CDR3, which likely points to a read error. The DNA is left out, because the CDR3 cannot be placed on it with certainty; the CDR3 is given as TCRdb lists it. CDR3: CASSYSRTSGREEQYL. The chain is built from TRBV6-5 and TRBJ1-6. Germline CDR1 reads MNHEY; CDR2 reads SVGAGI. Ends included, the CDR3 has 16 residues.

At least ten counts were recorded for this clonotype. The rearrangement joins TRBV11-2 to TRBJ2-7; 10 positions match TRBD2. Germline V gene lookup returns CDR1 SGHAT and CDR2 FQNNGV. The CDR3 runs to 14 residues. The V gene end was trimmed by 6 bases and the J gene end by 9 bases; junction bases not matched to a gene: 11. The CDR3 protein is CASSTGTSELTQYF. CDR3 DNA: TGTGCCAGCAGTACCGGGACTAGCGAACTGACGCAGTACTTC. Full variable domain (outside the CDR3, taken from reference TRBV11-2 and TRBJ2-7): EAGVAQSPRYKIIEKRQSVAFWCNPISGHATLYWYQQILGQGPKLLIQFQNNGVVDDSQLPKDRFSAERLKGVDSTLKIQPAKLEDSAVYLCASSTGTSELTQYFGPGTRLTVT.

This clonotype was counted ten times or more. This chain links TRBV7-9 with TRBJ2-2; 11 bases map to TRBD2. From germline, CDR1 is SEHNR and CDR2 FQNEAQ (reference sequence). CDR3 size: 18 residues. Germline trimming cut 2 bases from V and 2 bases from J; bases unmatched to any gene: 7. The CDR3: CASSLRLAGGGNTGELFF. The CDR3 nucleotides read TGTGCCAGCAGCTTACGGCTAGCGGGAGGCGGAAACACCGGGGAGCTGTTTTTT.